This T cell receptor (beta chain) was recorded in a study of blood T cell repertoires in COVID-19. Turning to the study itself: Acute and convalescent COVID-19 specimens originated in the United States, Italy and Spain. Nucleic acid was either cDNA or gDNA, and it came from T cells, B-cell-depleted T cells, or PBMCs.

Sequencing was performed with immunoSEQ multiplex PCR; in TCRdb, only in-frame clones are kept and a portion is missing. The table records tens of thousands of clones, approximately 79% of them present only once. In its sample, this clone was seen once. The source is a man between 65 and 80 years old with active or convalescent COVID-19. Material: peripheral blood.

The CDR3 nucleotides are TGTGCCAGCAGCTCACAAGGGGCAAGGGCTGAAGCTTTCTTT. It is translated as CASSSQGARAEAFF. V usage is TRBV7-9 and J usage is TRBJ1-1; a weak D match, TRBD1 (5 bases). The CDR3 covers 14 residues. The germline V gene has CDR1 SEHNR and CDR2 FQNEAQ (reference sequence). The V gene lost 4 bases and the J gene lost 6 bases, with 15 bases spanning the gap.